This TCR beta chain stems from a study of shared clonotypes between healthy human individuals. This clone was seen just once. Measured with immunoSEQ multiplex PCR; TCRdb has only the in-frame clones, and not every one. The table lists nearly 2 million clones, around 96% of them singletons. Naive CD8 isolation took CD45RO-negative cells positively selected for CCR7 and excluded terminally differentiated effector memory CD45RA+ cells. All donors were Caucasian adults living in Nashville, Tennessee. The CDR3 is 12 amino acids. CDR1 and CDR2 from the germline V gene are MNHNY and SVGAGI (reference sequence). V was pared by 6 bases and J by 2 bases, with 7 bases between.

This clonotype was sampled from a man between 18 and 29 years old in good health. The sequenced material came from naive CD8+ T cells sorted from blood. The gene calls are TRBV6-6 and TRBJ2-5; D unresolved. The CDR3 here is CASSSSQETQYF. CDR3 DNA sequence: TGTGCCAGCAGCTCCTCTCAAGAGACCCAGTACTTC.